The 2 T cell receptor beta chains reported below all come from one sample, sequenced in a study of CD8 T cells in ankylosing spondylitis. TCRdb recomputed calls from the 5' RACE reads with MiXCR, one row per CDR3 protein. The data show roughly 230,000 distinct CDR3 sequences, 18% seen once. Sequencing was carried out using blood, either unsorted or a sorted T cell fraction (not recorded which). These receptors all stem from a male donor with ankylosing spondylitis or in good health (not recorded which).

This clonotype was observed a few times. The chain combines TRBV4-3 with TRBJ2-1, with D possibly being TRBD2 (6 bases). The CDR3 sequence is 15 residues long. The V end was cut by 1 base, the J end by 8 bases, with 15 bases between. CDR1 and CDR2 (germline): LGHNA, YSLEER. The CDR3 DNA is TGCGCCAGCAGCCAAGCTCAGCCCAGGGAGGATGAGCAGTTCTTC. It specifies CASSQAQPREDEQFF.

This clonotype showed up just a few times. V is TRBV5-6 and J is TRBJ2-1; TRBD2 matches 10 bases. Trimming removed 5 bases from V and 8 bases from J; junction bases left unmatched: 13. This CDR3 contains 16 residues. Germline CDR1 is SGHDT and CDR2 is YYEEEE. In DNA form, the CDR3 reads TGTGCCAGCAGATCCATAGCGGGAGGCTCGCTGGATGAGCAGTTCTTC. Its translation: CASRSIAGGSLDEQFF.